This T cell receptor beta chain was identified in a study of T cells expressing NK-cell markers. Germline loops: CDR1 LGHDT, CDR2 YNNKEL (reference sequence). The CDR3 has 17 residues. TCRdb reprocessed the 5' RACE reads and stores each CDR3 protein as one record, lacking DNA. The sample table includes a few hundred thousand distinct CDR3 sequences. The sample consisted of blood T cells: a sorted CD56 or NKG2C T cell subset, CD4+ or CD8+ T cells, or bulk PBMC T cells (not recorded which). This receptor was taken from a woman aged 45-65 years in good health. The V call is TRBV3-1, the J call TRBJ2-3; there is no DNA to check the TCRdb D call of TRBD1. The CDR3 spells CASSQDEARGRTDTQYF.